These 4 T cell receptor beta chains were sequenced from one sample in a study of blood T cell repertoires in COVID-19. The data were produced by immunoSEQ multiplex PCR, yet TCRdb's version contains in-frame clones alone and is incomplete. Of about 54,000 clones listed, roughly nine tenths are singletons. The specimen sequenced was peripheral blood. The receptor source for this set is a woman in her sixties or seventies with active or convalescent COVID-19.

This chain joins TRBV18 and TRBJ1-1, with unresolved D. CDR1 is KGHSH and CDR2 is LQKENI in the germline V gene. V lost 2 bases, J lost 2 bases, and 15 bases lay in between. The CDR3 is made up of 16 amino acids. CDR3 sequence: CASSPGLYGDNTEAFF. The CDR3 nucleotides are TGTGCCAGCTCACCAGGGCTCTACGGGGATAACACTGAAGCTTTCTTT.

The chain is built from TRBV28 and TRBJ2-1; 9 bases agree with TRBD2. CDR3 length: 13 amino acids. Germline assignment: CDR1 MDHEN and CDR2 SYDVKM. The ends lost 8 bases at V and 6 bases at J; junction bases unmatched: 5. DNA of the CDR3: TGTGCCAGCGGGGCGGGGGGGACCAATGAGCAGTTCTTC. This gives the protein CASGAGGTNEQFF.

The chain recombines TRBV7-2 with TRBJ2-3; the match to TRBD2 covers 8 bases. The CDR3 totals 16 residues. In germline, CDR1 is SGHTA, CDR2 FQGNSA. V lost 3 bases to trimming and J lost 4 bases; unmatched junction nucleotides: 9. CDR3 amino acids: CASSLGGGRRPDTQYF. CDR3 bases: TGTGCCAGCAGCTTGGGAGGCGGGAGGCGGCCAGATACGCAGTATTTT.

This chain links TRBV18 with TRBJ2-7; a weak D match, TRBD1 (6 bases). CDR1 and CDR2 (germline): KGHSH, LQKENI. V dropped 3 bases and J dropped 1 base, with 10 bases sitting between them. The CDR3 runs 14 residues. CDR3 bases: TGTGCCAGCTCACCCTACAGGGAGTCCTACGAGCAGTACTTC. This sequence encodes CASSPYRESYEQYF.